These 8 T cell receptor beta chains were sequenced from one sample in a study of cytomegalovirus exposure and HLA in healthy donors. Assay: immunoSEQ multiplex PCR; the TCRdb copy retains only in-frame clones and omits some. The data hold hundreds of thousands of clones, with 80% to 90% observed a single time. The source material was PBMCs. The receptors were gathered from a young woman in good health and CMV-seropositive.

J is TRBJ1-5 and V is TRBV27; 7 nucleotides match TRBD1. Germline V gives CDR1 MNHEY, CDR2 SMNVEV (reference sequence). CDR3 length: 16 residues. With 6 bases clipped from V and 0 bases from J, the junction kept 8 bases outside the gene matches. CDR3 in DNA: TGTGCCAGCAGCAGCCACGAGGGGGCTAGCAATCAGCCCCAGCATTTT. Translated: CASSSHEGASNQPQHF.

CDR3 in amino acids: CASRETGNTEAFF. For the CDR3, the DNA is TGTGCCAGCAGGGAAACAGGGAACACTGAAGCTTTCTTT. The rearrangement joins TRBV27 to TRBJ1-1, with D perhaps TRBD1 (5 bases). Germline V gene sequence: CDR1 MNHEY, CDR2 SMNVEV (reference sequence). The V and J ends lost 6 bases and 1 base respectively, with 9 bases between them. The CDR3 spans 13 residues.

V and J are TRBV28 and TRBJ1-1; D not certain. The germline V and J ends were trimmed by 3 bases and 1 base, with 9 bases remaining between them. CDR3 size: 14 residues. The germline V gene encodes CDR1 MDHEN and CDR2 SYDVKM. CDR3 sequence: CASSLSQKNTEAFF. CDR3 DNA: TGTGCCAGCAGTTTGTCCCAGAAGAACACTGAAGCTTTCTTT.

V gene TRBV9 combines with J gene TRBJ2-7, with D tentatively TRBD2 (6 bases). Per germline, CDR1 SGDLS and CDR2 YYNGEE. The V and J ends lost 0 bases and 4 bases respectively, with 8 bases between them. This CDR3 is built from 13 residues. CDR3: CASSVAGDYEQYF. The CDR3 nucleotides are TGTGCCAGCAGCGTAGCGGGAGATTACGAGCAGTACTTC.

This chain joins TRBV6-1 and TRBJ2-7, with 8 bases that match TRBD2. The ends lost 1 base at V and 1 base at J; junction bases unmatched: 9. Germline V CDR1 and CDR2: MNHNS, SASEGT. CDR3 size: 17 residues. The CDR3, as DNA: TGTGCCAGCAGTGAAGTGATAGCGGGGATTCCTTCCTACGAGCAGTACTTC. Encoded protein: CASSEVIAGIPSYEQYF.

This sequence joins TRBV19 and TRBJ2-1, with 11 nucleotides matching TRBD2. Germline values: CDR1 LNHDA, CDR2 SQIVND (reference sequence). Losses at the gene ends were 4 bases for V and 3 bases for J; bases not matched to a gene: 5. This CDR3 comprises 16 residues. The CDR3 loop reads CASSTVAGGLYNEQFF. The CDR3 nucleotides are TGTGCCAGTAGTACCGTAGCGGGAGGGCTCTACAATGAGCAGTTCTTC.

This clone was seen just once. This rearrangement joins TRBV6-5 to TRBJ1-1; 7 nucleotides line up with TRBD1. CDR3 size: 15 residues. Looked up from germline, CDR1 is MNHEY and CDR2 is SVGAGI. The J segment lost 2 bases and the V segment lost 5 bases, leaving 8 bases of the junction unmatched. This chain's CDR3 is CASSRGTDGNTEAFF. The CDR3 DNA is TGTGCCAGCAGTCGGGGGACAGATGGCAACACTGAAGCTTTCTTT.

This chain links TRBV30 with TRBJ1-2; perhaps TRBD1 as D (5 bases). Germline values: CDR1 GTSNPN, CDR2 SVGIG (reference sequence). The CDR3 spans 17 residues. The ends were cut back, 0 bases at V and 8 bases at J, with 25 bases in the middle. In DNA, the CDR3 is TGTGCCTGGAGTGTATGGGCTGTCCCGGCGCCAGGGAAAGGCTACACCTTC. Amino acids: CAWSVWAVPAPGKGYTF. The whole variable domain, remainder taken from reference TRBV30 and TRBJ1-2, is SQTIHQWPATLVQPVGSPLSLECTVEGTSNPNLYWYRQAAGRGLQLLFYSVGIGQISSEVPQNLSASRPQDRQFILSSKKLLLSDSGFYLCAWSVWAVPAPGKGYTFGSGTRLTVV.